This paragraph reports one TCR beta chain. Clones were sequenced by immunoSEQ multiplex PCR, and TCRdb holds only the in-frame ones, with some missing. Of over a million clones in the sample, roughly 74% were seen once. This CDR3 comprises 17 residues. Germline values: CDR1 WNHNN, CDR2 SYGVQD (reference sequence). V lost 3 bases to trimming and J lost 11 bases; unmatched junction nucleotides: 15. In the CD4+ fraction, cells were divided into CD45RA+ naive and CD45RA-negative memory subsets. This sample stems from a study of shared clonotypes between healthy human individuals. In the study overall: Those who served as donors were a couple of women and three men between the ages of 18 and 49. CD4 naive cells filled three plates per donor, CD4 memory three, CD8 naive two and CD8 memory one.

Sequencing used memory CD4+ T cells from PBMCs. This sample's subset: CD45RA-negative fraction. The TCR comes from a man in his late teens or twenties in good health. Some clones in this sample may be carry-over from other donors' samples. The gene calls are TRBV10-1 and TRBJ2-1, with 11 nucleotides matching TRBD2. The chain's CDR3 is CASSELSAVAGGHKQFF. The CDR3 DNA reads TGCGCCAGCAGTGAATTATCGGCGGTAGCGGGAGGGCATAAGCAGTTCTTC.